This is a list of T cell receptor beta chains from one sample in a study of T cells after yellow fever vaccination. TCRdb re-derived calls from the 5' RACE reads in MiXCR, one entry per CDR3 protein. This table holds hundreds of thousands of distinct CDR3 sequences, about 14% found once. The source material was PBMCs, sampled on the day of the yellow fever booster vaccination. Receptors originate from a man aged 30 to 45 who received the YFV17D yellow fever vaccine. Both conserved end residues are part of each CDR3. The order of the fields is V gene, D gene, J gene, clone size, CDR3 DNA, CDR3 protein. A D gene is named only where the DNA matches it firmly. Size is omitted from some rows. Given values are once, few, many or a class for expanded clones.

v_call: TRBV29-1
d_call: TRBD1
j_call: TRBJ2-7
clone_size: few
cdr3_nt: TGCAGCGCTCTGGGACAGGGGAAGTACGAGCAGTACTTC
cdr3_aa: CSALGQGKYEQYF

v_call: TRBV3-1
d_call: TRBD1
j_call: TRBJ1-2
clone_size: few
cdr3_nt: TGTGCCAGCAGCCAAGAGGGACAGGGTTACTATGGCTACACCTTC
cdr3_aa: CASSQEGQGYYGYTF

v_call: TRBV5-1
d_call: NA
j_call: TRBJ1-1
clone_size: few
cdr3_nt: TGCGCCAGCAGGGAGTCTACGGTCGGACAAGAAGCTTTCTTT
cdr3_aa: CASRESTVGQEAFF

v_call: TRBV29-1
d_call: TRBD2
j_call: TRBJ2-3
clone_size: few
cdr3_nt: TGCAGCGTTGTCCTGACTAGCGGGAGCACAGATACGCAGTATTTT
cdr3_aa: CSVVLTSGSTDTQYF

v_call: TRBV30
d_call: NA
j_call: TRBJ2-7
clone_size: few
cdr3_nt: TGTGCCTGGAGGACCGGGACTGATGTGCAGTACTTC
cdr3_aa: CAWRTGTDVQYF

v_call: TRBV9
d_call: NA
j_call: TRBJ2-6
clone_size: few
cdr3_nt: TGTGCCAGCAGCGCTGGGAGCTCTGGGGCCAACGTCCTGACTTTC
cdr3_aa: CASSAGSSGANVLTF

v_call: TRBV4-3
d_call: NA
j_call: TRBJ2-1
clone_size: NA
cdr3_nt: TGCGCCAGCAGCCAAGTTTCTGGGACTTTACGTAAGCAGTTCTTC
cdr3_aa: CASSQVSGTLRKQFF

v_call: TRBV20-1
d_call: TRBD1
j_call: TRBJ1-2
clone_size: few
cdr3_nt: TGCAGTGCTAGAGACCGGGACAGAGAGTACTATGGCTACACCTTC
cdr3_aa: CSARDRDREYYGYTF

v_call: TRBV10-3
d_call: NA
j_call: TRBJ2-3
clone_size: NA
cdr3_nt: TGTGCCATCAGTGAGAGTAGTGGGACAGATACGCAGTATTTT
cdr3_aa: CAISESSGTDTQYF

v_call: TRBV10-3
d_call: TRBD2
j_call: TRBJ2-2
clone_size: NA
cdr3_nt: TGTGCCGCCTGGGAGGGGCACTTCAGAAACACCGGGGAGCTGTTTTTT
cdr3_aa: CAAWEGHFRNTGELFF

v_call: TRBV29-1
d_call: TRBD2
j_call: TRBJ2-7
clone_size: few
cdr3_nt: TGCAGCGTTAGACTAGCGGGACGGTACGAGCAGTACTTC
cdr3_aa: CSVRLAGRYEQYF

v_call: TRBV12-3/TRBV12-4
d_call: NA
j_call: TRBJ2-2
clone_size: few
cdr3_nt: TGTGCCAGCAGTCCCTCCCCAGGCGCAGCGGCGAATGGAGCCGGGGAGCTGTTTTTT
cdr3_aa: CASSPSPGAAANGAGELFF

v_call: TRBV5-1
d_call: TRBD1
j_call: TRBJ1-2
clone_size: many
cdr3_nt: TGCGCCAGCAGCCCGGGGACAGGGGAGGCCTATCAAGGCTACACCTTC
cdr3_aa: CASSPGTGEAYQGYTF

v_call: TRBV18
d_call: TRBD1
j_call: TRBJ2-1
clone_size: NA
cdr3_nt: TGTGCCAGCCACAAATGGGACAGGGTACGTTCTGGGTCCTACAATGAGCAGTTCTTC
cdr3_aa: CASHKWDRVRSGSYNEQFF

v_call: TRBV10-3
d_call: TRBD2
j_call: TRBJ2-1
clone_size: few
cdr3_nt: TGTGCCATCAGTGAGTCCACTAGCGGGAAGAACAATGAGCAGTTCTTC
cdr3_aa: CAISESTSGKNNEQFF

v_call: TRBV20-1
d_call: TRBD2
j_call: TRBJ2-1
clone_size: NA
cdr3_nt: TGCAGTGCTAGAGTATTCGCGGGGGACTCCTACAATGAGCAGTTCTTC
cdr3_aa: CSARVFAGDSYNEQFF

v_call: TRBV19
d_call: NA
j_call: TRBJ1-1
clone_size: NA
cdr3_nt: TGTGCCATTCAAAGGGGAACTGAAGCTTTCTTT
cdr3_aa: CAIQRGTEAFF

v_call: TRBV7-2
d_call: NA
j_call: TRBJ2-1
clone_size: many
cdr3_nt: TGTGCCAGCAGCTCCGCAGGCAATGAGCAGTTCTTC
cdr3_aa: CASSSAGNEQFF

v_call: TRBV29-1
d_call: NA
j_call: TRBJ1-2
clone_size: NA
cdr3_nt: TGCAGCACCGAGGGGGGTAACTATGGCTACACCTTC
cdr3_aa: CSTEGGNYGYTF

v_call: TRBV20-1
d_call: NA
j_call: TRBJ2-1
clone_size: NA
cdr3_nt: TGCAGTGCTAACTATCCCCCCGAAGGACATGAGCAGTTCTTC
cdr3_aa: CSANYPPEGHEQFF

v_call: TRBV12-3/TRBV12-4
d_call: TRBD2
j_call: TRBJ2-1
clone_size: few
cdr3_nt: TGTGCCAGCAGGTCCCCGGGACTAGCGGCCTACAATGAGCAGTTCTTC
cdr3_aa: CASRSPGLAAYNEQFF

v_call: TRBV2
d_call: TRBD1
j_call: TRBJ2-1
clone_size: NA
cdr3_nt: TGTGCCAGCAGCCAACAGGGGAGAAACTACAATGAGCAGTTCTTC
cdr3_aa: CASSQQGRNYNEQFF

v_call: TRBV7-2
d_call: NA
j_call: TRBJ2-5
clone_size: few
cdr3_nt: TGTGCCAGCAGCACAGGCCCCGTGGAGACCCAGTACTTC
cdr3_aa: CASSTGPVETQYF

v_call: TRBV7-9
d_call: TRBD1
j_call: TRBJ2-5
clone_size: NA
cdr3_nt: TGTGCCAGCAGCCCATCTCTGGGACAGGGTATGGAGACCCAGTACTTC
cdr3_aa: CASSPSLGQGMETQYF

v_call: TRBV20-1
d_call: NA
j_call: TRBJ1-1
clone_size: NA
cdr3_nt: TGCAGTGCTAGAGTCTATCAAGGGGAAGGAGCTTTCTTT
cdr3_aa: CSARVYQGEGAFF

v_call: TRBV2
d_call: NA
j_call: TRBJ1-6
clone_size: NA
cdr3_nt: TGTGCCAGCAAGTCCGGTTATAATTCACCCCTCCACTTT
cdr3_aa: CASKSGYNSPLHF

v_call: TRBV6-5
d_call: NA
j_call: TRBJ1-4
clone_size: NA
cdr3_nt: TGTGCCAGCAGTTACTCGACGCCAGGGCGAGAAAAACTGTTTTTT
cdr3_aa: CASSYSTPGREKLFF

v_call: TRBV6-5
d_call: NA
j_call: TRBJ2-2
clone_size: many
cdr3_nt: TGTGCCAGCAGTTCCCACACAGCCGGGGAGCTGTTTTTT
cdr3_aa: CASSSHTAGELFF

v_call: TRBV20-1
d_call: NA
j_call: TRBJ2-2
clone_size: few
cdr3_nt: TGCAGTGCGAGCAGGGGCGACACCGGGGAGCTGTTTTTT
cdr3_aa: CSASRGDTGELFF

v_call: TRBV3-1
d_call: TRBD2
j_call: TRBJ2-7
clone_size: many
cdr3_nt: TGTGCCAGCAGCCTTAGCGGGGTGGCTGGGTACGAGCAGTACTTC
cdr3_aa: CASSLSGVAGYEQYF

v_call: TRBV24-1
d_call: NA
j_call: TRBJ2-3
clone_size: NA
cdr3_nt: TGTGCCACCAGTGAAAGTGTAGATACGCAGTATTTT
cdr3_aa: CATSESVDTQYF

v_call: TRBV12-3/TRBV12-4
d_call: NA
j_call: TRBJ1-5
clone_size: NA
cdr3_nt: TGTGCCAGCAGTTTCACCCACCCCGGGCCCCAGCATTTT
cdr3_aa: CASSFTHPGPQHF

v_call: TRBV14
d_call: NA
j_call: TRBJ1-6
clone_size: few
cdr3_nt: TGTGCCAGCAGCCAAGAAACAGGGAGGTCACCCCTCCACTTT
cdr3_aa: CASSQETGRSPLHF

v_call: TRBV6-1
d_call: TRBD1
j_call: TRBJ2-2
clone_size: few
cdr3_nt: TGTGCCAGCAGTCGACAGGGTTCCGCCGCCGGGGAGCTGTTTTTT
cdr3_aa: CASSRQGSAAGELFF

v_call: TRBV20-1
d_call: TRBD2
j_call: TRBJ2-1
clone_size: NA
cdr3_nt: TGCAGTGCTTCGGGACTATTGACCTACAATGAGCAGTTCTTC
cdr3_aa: CSASGLLTYNEQFF

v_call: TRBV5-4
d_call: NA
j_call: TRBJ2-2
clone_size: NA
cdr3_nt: TGTGCCAGCAGCTTGGTTGGGATATCGAACACCGGGGAGCTGTTTTTT
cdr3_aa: CASSLVGISNTGELFF